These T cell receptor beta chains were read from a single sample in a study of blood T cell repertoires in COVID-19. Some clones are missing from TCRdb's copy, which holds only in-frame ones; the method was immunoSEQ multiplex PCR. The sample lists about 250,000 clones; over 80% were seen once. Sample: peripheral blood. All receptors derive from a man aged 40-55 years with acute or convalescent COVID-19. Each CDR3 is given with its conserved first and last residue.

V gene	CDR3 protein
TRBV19	CASSFTTGTYGNTIYF
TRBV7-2	CASSLLGADEKLFF
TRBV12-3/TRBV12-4	CASSFTGTDTQYF
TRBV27	CASRSISNQPQHF
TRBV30	CAWSPGGDYGYTF
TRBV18	CASSPRGGLAKNIQYF
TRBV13	CASPSREGGDTQYF
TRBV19	CASRIRTTGPYSNQPQHF
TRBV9	CASSPGGPGSDTQYF
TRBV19	CASSLQGSAGEQYF
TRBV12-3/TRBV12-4	CASRPTATDTQYF
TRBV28	CASTVGLAGSGELFF
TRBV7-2	CASSLGQGYGYTF
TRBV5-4	CASSRRGSANTGELFF
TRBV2	CASSEALVGSFSDTQYF
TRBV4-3	CASSRYRVGYGGANVLTF
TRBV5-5	CASAPGAGSGFNQPQHF
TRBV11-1	CASSFRGGRLNTEAFF
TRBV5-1	CASSVGAGADEQFF
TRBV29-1	CSVEQGTGRTEAFF
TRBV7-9	CASSPGRVAFF
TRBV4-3	CASSQTTTEAFF
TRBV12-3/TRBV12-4	CASMPRTYRGAFF
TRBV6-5	CASSYGTGAEKLFF
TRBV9	CASSPFSGRLNTGELFF
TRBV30	CAWSARENLRNEQFF
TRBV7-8	CASSPRQAYQPQHF
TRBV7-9	CASSPSRLAGGYTF
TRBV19	CATRTGGADNEKLFF
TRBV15	CATSRRRDTEAFF
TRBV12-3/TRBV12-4	CASSWGVGYTF
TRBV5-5	CASSLGLAGGANTGELFF
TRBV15	CATSRVLYNEQFF